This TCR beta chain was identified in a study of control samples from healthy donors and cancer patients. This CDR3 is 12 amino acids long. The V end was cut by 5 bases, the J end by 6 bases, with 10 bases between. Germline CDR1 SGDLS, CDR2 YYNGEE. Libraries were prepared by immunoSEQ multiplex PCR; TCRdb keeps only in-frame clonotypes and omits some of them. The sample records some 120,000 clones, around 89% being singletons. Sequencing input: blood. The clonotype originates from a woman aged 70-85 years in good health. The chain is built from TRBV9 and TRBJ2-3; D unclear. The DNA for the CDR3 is TGTGCCAGCAGTGCCGTTCGGGATACGCAGTATTTT. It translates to CASSAVRDTQYF.